The 10 T cell receptor beta chains given below trace back to one sample, sequenced in a study of breast tumors, draining lymph nodes, adjacent tissues. TCRdb re-derived calls from the multiplex PCR reads in MiXCR, one entry per CDR3 protein. The table includes roughly 14,000 distinct CDR3 sequences, roughly 52% detected once. Sample: tumor-adjacent breast tissue. The receptors derive from a female donor with breast cancer. Some clones in this sample may be carry-over from other donors' samples.

The chain combines TRBV20-1 with TRBJ2-5; the D gene is possibly TRBD1 (6 bases). V shed 0 bases and J shed 2 bases, with 13 bases lying between them. Germline V gene sequence: CDR1 DFQATT, CDR2 SNEGSKA (reference sequence). The CDR3 consists of 15 residues. The CDR3 region has the DNA TGCAGTGCTAGAGACCCCGGGACACCACAAGAGACCCAGTACTTC. Protein: CSARDPGTPQETQYF.

Regarding this clonotype: In this CDR3 the conserved last residue, phenylalanine or tryptophan, is missing, so a read error is likely. Because the CDR3's place on the DNA is in doubt, the DNA is left out and the CDR3 is given as listed by TCRdb. The rearrangement links TRBV7-9 to TRBJ2-1; the tabulated D call, TRBD1, remains unverified against the DNA. Germline loops: CDR1 SEHNR, CDR2 FQNEAQ (reference sequence). The CDR3 comprises 14 residues, both ends counted. CDR3 protein: CASSPSRGPNERFL.

This chain connects TRBV20-1 to TRBJ2-1; 8 bases line up with TRBD2. Germline-derived CDR1 and CDR2 are DFQATT and SNEGSKA (reference sequence). The CDR3 contains 13 residues. The V and J ends lost 8 bases and 2 bases, in that order; junction bases with no gene match: 5. The CDR3 coding sequence is TGCAGTTTGGAGGGACTAGCCTACAATGAGCAGTTCTTC. It codes for CSLEGLAYNEQFF.

This chain links TRBV12-3 or TRBV12-4 with TRBJ1-2; D gene uncertain. The CDR3 is 13 amino acids. Trimming shortened V by 6 bases and J by 8 bases, and 16 bases separated the two germline ends. CDR3 in amino acids: CASSTETAKGYTF. In DNA form, the CDR3 reads TGTGCCAGCAGCACCGAAACAGCCAAGGGCTACACCTTC.

This clonotype was seen many times. This chain links TRBV19 with TRBJ2-2, with D perhaps matching TRBD1 or TRBD2 (5 bases each). The CDR3 is made up of 16 amino acids. Germline CDR1 reads LNHDA; CDR2 reads SQIVND (reference sequence). V lost 5 bases, J lost 3 bases, and 16 bases lay in between. CDR3 residues: CASSARGPPHTGELFF. Here the CDR3 DNA reads TGTGCCAGTAGTGCAAGGGGACCACCCCACACCGGGGAGCTGTTTTTT.

This clonotype was seen many times. The chain carries TRBV4-3 and TRBJ2-5, with 9 positions matching TRBD1. CDR3 length: 14 amino acids. V lost 3 bases, J lost 5 bases, and 4 bases stayed unmatched. CDR1 and CDR2 (germline): LGHNA, YSLEER. The CDR3 DNA sequence: TGCGCCAGCAGCCACCCTGGACAGGGGGAGACCCAGTACTTC. Amino acid sequence: CASSHPGQGETQYF.

The chain has TRBV9 and TRBJ1-4, with no clear D. Germline V lookup: CDR1 SGDLS, CDR2 YYNGEE. V was clipped by 3 bases and J by 1 base, with 13 bases between them. This CDR3 has 16 residues. This CDR3 is CASSGARMETNEKLFF. CDR3 DNA: TGTGCCAGCAGCGGAGCGCGTATGGAAACTAATGAAAAACTGTTTTTT.

This clonotype came up many times. The rearrangement links TRBV18 to TRBJ2-5, with no clear D. Deletions cut 5 bases from V and 2 bases from J, with 9 bases between. Germline V gene data show CDR1 as KGHSH and CDR2 as LQKENI. This CDR3 region has 13 residues. The CDR3 DNA follows: TGTGCCAGCTCAACCGGGCAGCAAGAGACCCAGTACTTC. As protein: CASSTGQQETQYF.

This sequence joins TRBV2 and TRBJ2-1; 11 positions match TRBD2. This CDR3 comprises 15 residues. The germline V gene has CDR1 SNHLY and CDR2 FYNNEI. With V trimmed by 5 bases and J by 3 bases, 3 bases remained unmatched. CDR3 protein: CASSLGTSGYNEQFF. CDR3 nucleotide sequence: TGTGCCAGCAGTCTCGGGACTAGCGGCTACAATGAGCAGTTCTTC.

The chain couples TRBV7-9 to TRBJ2-7; D tentatively reads TRBD1 or TRBD2 (6 bases each). The CDR3 has 14 amino acids. V was cut by 4 bases and J by 0 bases, with 10 bases left in between. Germline CDR1 is SEHNR and CDR2 is FQNEAQ (reference sequence). CDR3 in DNA: TGTGCCAGCAGCTGGGGGGACACCTCCTACGAGCAGTACTTC. Amino acids: CASSWGDTSYEQYF.